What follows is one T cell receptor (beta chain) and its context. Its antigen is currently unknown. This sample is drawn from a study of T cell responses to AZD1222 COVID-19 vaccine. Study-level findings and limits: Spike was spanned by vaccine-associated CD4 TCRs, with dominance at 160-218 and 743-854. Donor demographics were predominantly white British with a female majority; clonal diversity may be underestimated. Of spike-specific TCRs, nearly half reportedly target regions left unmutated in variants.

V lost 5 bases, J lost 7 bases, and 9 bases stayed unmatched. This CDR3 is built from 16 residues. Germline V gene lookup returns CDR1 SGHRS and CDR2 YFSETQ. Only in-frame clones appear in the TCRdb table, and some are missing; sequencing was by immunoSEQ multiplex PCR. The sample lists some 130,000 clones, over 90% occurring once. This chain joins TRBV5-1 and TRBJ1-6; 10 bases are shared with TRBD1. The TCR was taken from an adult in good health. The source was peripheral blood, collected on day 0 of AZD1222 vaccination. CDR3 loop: CASRDTGQGMNSPLHF. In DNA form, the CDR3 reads TGCGCCAGCAGAGATACGGGACAGGGGATGAATTCACCCCTCCACTTT.